This T cell receptor (beta chain) originates from a study of cytomegalovirus exposure and HLA in healthy donors. Study-wide context: A subsequent analysis stated that the roughly 120 validation repertoires were run on the same platform as the approximately 700 first-cohort repertoires.

Sequencing used immunoSEQ multiplex PCR; TCRdb keeps in-frame clones, though not all of them. The sample carries some 48,000 clones, 88% recorded once. Overall study findings and caveats: According to a subsequent analysis, TCR clusters identified in the first cohort showed a tendency to co-occur across the 100 to 150 validation repertoires. Overall, around 150 TCR beta chains were annotated as cytomegalovirus-associated.

The roughly 120-subject validation cohort, separate from the approximately 660-subject first cohort, included the donors. This clone was detected once. No antigen is known for it. This TCR derives from a woman in her 30s in good health and CMV-seronegative. Input material: PBMCs.

CDR3 coding DNA: TGTGCCAGCAGCATTCAGGGGGCTCCGCTCTACGAGCAGTACTTC. Protein product: CASSIQGAPLYEQYF. The chain is built from TRBV7-3 and TRBJ2-7; 8 positions match TRBD1. Germline values: CDR1 SGHTA, CDR2 FQGTGA. After removal of 5 bases from V and 3 bases from J, the junction contained 9 bases not matched to a gene. CDR3 length: 15 amino acids.